This TCR beta chain derives from a study of blood T cell repertoires in COVID-19. Study background: COVID-19 samples from acute and convalescent phases originated in the United States, Italy and Spain. Sample material is recorded as cDNA or gDNA derived from T cells, B-cell-depleted T cells, or PBMCs.

Clones were read by immunoSEQ multiplex PCR, and TCRdb kept only the in-frame ones, dropping some. The sample records 390,000 or so clones, 75% to 90% being singletons. With 10 bases clipped from V and 4 bases from J, the junction kept 6 bases outside the gene matches. Looked up from germline, CDR1 is MNHEY and CDR2 is SMNVEV (reference sequence). The CDR3 contains 13 residues. The source material was peripheral blood. The sequence was collected from a woman aged 25 to 39 with active or convalescent COVID-19. This chain joins TRBV27 and TRBJ2-7, with 11 positions matching TRBD2. The DNA of the CDR3 is TGTGCCACCCGACTAGCGGGAAAATACGAGCAGTACTTC. Protein: CATRLAGKYEQYF.